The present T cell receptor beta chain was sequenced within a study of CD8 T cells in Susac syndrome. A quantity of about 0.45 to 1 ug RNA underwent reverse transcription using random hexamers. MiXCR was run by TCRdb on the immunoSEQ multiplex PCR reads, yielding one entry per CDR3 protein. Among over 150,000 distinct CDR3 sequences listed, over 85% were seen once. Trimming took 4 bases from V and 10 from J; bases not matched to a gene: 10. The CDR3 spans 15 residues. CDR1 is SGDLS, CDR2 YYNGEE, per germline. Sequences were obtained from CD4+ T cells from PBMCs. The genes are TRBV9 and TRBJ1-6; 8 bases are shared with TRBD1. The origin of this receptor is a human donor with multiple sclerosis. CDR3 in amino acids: CASSTDRTGYSPLHF. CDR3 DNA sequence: TGTGCCAGCAGCACGGACAGGACAGGGTACTCACCCCTCCACTTT.